This T cell receptor beta chain came from a study of early T cells in non-severe SARS-CoV-2 infection. Trimming stripped 8 bases from V and 6 bases from J, with 17 bases between. CDR1 and CDR2 (germline): SGHRS, YFSETQ. The CDR3 runs 14 residues. Individual cDNA molecules were tagged with unique molecular identifiers, the study reported. TCRdb used MiXCR to reprocess the 5' RACE reads, holding one entry per CDR3 protein. The sample records 87,000 or so distinct CDR3 sequences, roughly an eighth being singletons. The rearrangement uses TRBV5-1 and TRBJ2-2; tentative D call: TRBD2 (6 bases). The clonotype originates from an adult who was a healthcare worker with PCR-confirmed SARS-CoV-2 infection or an uninfected control (not recorded which). The specimen sequenced was whole blood. The CDR3 reads CASAGTRSPGELFF. In nucleotides, the CDR3 is TGCGCCAGTGCCGGGACTCGTTCGCCCGGGGAGCTGTTTTTT.